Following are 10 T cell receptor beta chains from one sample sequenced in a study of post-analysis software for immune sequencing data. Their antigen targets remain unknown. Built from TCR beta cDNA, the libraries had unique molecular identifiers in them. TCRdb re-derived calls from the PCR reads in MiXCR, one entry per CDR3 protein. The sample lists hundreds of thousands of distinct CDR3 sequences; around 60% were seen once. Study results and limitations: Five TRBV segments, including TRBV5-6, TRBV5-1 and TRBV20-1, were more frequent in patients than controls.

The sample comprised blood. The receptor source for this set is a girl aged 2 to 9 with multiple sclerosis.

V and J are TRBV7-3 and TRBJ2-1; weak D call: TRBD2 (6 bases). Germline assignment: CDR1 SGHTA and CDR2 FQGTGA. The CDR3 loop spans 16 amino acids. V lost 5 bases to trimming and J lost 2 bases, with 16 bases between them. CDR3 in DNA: TGTGCCAGCAGCCTGTCTCGGGAGCCTACCTACAATGAGCAGTTCTTC. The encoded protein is CASSLSREPTYNEQFF.

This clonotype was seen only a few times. CDR3 nucleotides: TGCGCCAGCAGCTTGGGAGACAGTCTTAACTATGGCTACACCTTC. Amino acid sequence: CASSLGDSLNYGYTF. V and J are TRBV5-1 and TRBJ1-2, with a weak D call TRBD1 (5 bases). Germline CDR1 reads SGHRS; CDR2 reads YFSETQ. The CDR3 length is 15 residues. The ends were cut back, 0 bases at V and 1 base at J, with 10 bases in the middle.

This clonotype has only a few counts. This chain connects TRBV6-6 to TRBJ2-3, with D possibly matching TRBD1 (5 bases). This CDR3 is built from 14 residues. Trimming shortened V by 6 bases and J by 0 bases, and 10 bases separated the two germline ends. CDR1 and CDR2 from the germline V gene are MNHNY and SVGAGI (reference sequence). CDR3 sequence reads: CASRLDTSTDTQYF. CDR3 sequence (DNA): TGTGCCAGCAGATTGGACACTAGCACAGATACGCAGTATTTT.

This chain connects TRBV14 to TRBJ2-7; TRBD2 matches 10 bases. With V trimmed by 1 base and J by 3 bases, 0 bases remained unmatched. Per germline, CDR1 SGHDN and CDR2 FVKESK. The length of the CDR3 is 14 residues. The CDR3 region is CASSQVAGGYEQYF. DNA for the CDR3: TGTGCCAGCAGCCAAGTAGCGGGGGGCTACGAGCAGTACTTC.

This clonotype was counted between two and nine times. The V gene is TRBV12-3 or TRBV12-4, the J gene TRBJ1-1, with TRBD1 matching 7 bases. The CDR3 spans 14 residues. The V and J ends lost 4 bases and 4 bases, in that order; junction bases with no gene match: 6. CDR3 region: CASSWGQRVTEAFF. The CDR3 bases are TGTGCCAGCAGTTGGGGACAGAGGGTCACTGAAGCTTTCTTT.

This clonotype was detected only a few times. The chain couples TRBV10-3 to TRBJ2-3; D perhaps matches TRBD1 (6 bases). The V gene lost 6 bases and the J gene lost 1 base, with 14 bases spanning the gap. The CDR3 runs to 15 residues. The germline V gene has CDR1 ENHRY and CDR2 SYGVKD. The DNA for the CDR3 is TGTGCCATCAGCAACGGGACACCACGCACAGATACGCAGTATTTT. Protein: CAISNGTPRTDTQYF.

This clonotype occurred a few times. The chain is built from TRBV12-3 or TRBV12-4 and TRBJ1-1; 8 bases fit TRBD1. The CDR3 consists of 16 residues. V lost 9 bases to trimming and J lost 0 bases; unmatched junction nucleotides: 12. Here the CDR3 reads CARTKQGATMNTEAFF. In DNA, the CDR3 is TGTGCCAGGACGAAGCAGGGGGCAACAATGAACACTGAAGCTTTCTTT.

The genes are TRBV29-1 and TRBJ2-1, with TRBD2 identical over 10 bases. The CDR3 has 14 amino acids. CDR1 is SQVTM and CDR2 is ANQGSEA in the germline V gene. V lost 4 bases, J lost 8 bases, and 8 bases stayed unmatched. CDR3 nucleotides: TGCAGCGTTGGGGCTAGCGGGAGTGGCTATGAGCAGTTCTTC. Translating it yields CSVGASGSGYEQFF.

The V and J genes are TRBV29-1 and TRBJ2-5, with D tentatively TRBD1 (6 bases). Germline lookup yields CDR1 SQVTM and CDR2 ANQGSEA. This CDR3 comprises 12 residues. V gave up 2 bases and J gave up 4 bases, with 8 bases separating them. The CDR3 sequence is CSVEYRVETQYF. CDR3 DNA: TGCAGCGTTGAATACAGGGTAGAGACCCAGTACTTC.

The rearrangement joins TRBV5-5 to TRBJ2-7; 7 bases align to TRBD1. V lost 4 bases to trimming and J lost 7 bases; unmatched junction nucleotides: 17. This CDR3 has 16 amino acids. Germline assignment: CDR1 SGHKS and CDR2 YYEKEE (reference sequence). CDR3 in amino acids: CASSRSQGPAPGEQYF. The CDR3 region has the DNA TGTGCCAGCAGCCGATCACAGGGGCCAGCCCCGGGTGAGCAGTACTTC.